The 29 T cell receptor beta chains below were found in one sample sequenced in a study of blood T cell repertoires in COVID-19. Using immunoSEQ multiplex PCR, the repertoire was profiled, and TCRdb retains in-frame clones only, with some absent. The sample lists hundreds of thousands of clones, roughly 80% occurring once. The sample was PBMCs or T cells enriched from blood (not recorded which). All receptors derive from a man between 35 and 55 years old who had been exposed to COVID-19.

This clone was found once. The chain is built from TRBV18 and TRBJ2-1, with TRBD2 as a possible D gene (6 bases). Trimming pared 2 bases from V and 10 bases from J, leaving 18 bases between. This CDR3 has 15 residues. Germline CDR1 is KGHSH and CDR2 is LQKENI. The CDR3 reads CASSPYGRDLTEQFF. Here the CDR3 DNA reads TGTGCCAGCTCACCATATGGGCGGGATTTGACCGAGCAGTTCTTC.

This chain uses TRBV29-1 with TRBJ2-2, with 14 bases matching TRBD2. The CDR3 has 15 amino acids. Per germline, CDR1 SQVTM and CDR2 ANQGSEA. V shed 7 bases, J shed 8 bases, and the junction held 9 bases outside the gene matches. This chain's CDR3 is CSAGRGLAGVGELFF. As DNA, the CDR3 is TGCAGCGCCGGTCGGGGACTAGCGGGAGTAGGGGAGCTGTTTTTT.

J is TRBJ2-3 and V is TRBV18; no firm D call. The CDR3 spans 17 residues. V was shortened by 3 bases and J by 2 bases, with 18 bases between the two germline ends. Germline lookup yields CDR1 KGHSH and CDR2 LQKENI. CDR3 DNA: TGTGCCAGCTCACCGCCCCCGAGTGCTCTCTTCACAGATACGCAGTATTTT. It specifies CASSPPPSALFTDTQYF.

CDR3 DNA: TGTGCCAGCAGCGTAGCAGGGATTGAAAAACTGTTTTTT. Translating gives CASSVAGIEKLFF. The chain links TRBV9 to TRBJ1-4; the D gene is possibly TRBD1 (5 bases). The CDR3 consists of 13 residues. The V end lost 0 bases, the J end lost 7 bases, and 7 bases lay between the germline ends. Germline loops: CDR1 SGDLS, CDR2 YYNGEE.

The chain links TRBV2 to TRBJ2-4, with 8 bases fitting TRBD1. V was clipped by 7 bases and J by 2 bases; unmatched bases: 7. Germline V gene sequence: CDR1 SNHLY, CDR2 FYNNEI. This CDR3 has 15 amino acids. The CDR3 DNA follows: TGTGCCAGCAAAAGGGACAGGCCCACCAAAAACATTCAGTACTTC. Translation gives CASKRDRPTKNIQYF.

This chain joins TRBV19 and TRBJ1-5, with 8 positions matching TRBD1. This CDR3 comprises 15 residues. Germline assignment: CDR1 LNHDA and CDR2 SQIVND (reference sequence). V trimming: 7 bases; J trimming: 2 bases; junction bases outside the gene matches: 7. CDR3 nucleotides: TGTGCCAGTACCCAGGGGGCGCGAGGCAATCAGCCCCAGCATTTT. Its translation: CASTQGARGNQPQHF.

The chain links TRBV12-3 or TRBV12-4 to TRBJ1-2; D possibly corresponds to TRBD1 (5 bases). V dropped 3 bases and J dropped 6 bases, with 11 bases sitting between them. The CDR3 runs to 13 residues. This CDR3 reads CASSFRGVDGYTF. CDR3 sequence (DNA): TGTGCCAGCAGTTTCCGGGGGGTGGATGGCTACACCTTC.

The chain employs TRBV10-1 and TRBJ1-2; D possibly corresponds to TRBD1 (5 bases). Looked up from germline, CDR1 is WNHNN and CDR2 is SYGVQD (reference sequence). Trimming removed 4 bases from V and 4 bases from J, with 16 bases in between. The CDR3 is 15 residues long. The CDR3 DNA reads as TGCGCCAGCAGTGTACAGGCGCCTCCGGGCTATGGCTACACCTTC. Its translation is CASSVQAPPGYGYTF.

The chain is built from TRBV7-9 and TRBJ2-3, with 8 bases identical to TRBD2. With 4 bases clipped from V and 0 bases from J, the junction kept 9 bases outside the gene matches. Looked up from germline, CDR1 is SEHNR and CDR2 is FQNEAQ (reference sequence). This CDR3 is 17 amino acids long. This chain's CDR3 is CASSSPLSGTSTDTQYF. The DNA for the CDR3 is TGTGCCAGCAGCTCCCCGCTTAGCGGGACTAGCACAGATACGCAGTATTTT.

The rearrangement joins TRBV18 to TRBJ1-2, with TRBD1 identical over 7 bases. Germline V gives CDR1 KGHSH, CDR2 LQKENI. J was trimmed by 3 bases and V by 1 base; bases with no gene match: 5. The CDR3 runs to 15 residues. DNA of the CDR3: TGTGCCAGCTCACCACTCAACAGGGGTGACTATGGCTACACCTTC. It codes for CASSPLNRGDYGYTF.

The V and J genes are TRBV20-1 and TRBJ1-6; D unresolved. CDR3 length: 13 amino acids. Trimming removed 3 bases from V and 7 bases from J, with 10 bases in between. Germline lookup yields CDR1 DFQATT and CDR2 SNEGSKA (reference sequence). The CDR3 here is CSASAGINSPLHF. The CDR3 DNA is TGCAGTGCTAGTGCGGGGATAAATTCACCCCTCCACTTT.

The chain recombines TRBV29-1 with TRBJ1-4; 10 bases align to TRBD1. The CDR3 is 14 amino acids. After removal of 5 bases from V and 7 bases from J, the junction contained 7 bases not matched to a gene. The germline CDR1 and CDR2 sequences are SQVTM and ANQGSEA. In DNA, the CDR3 is TGCAGCGTTTTAAAGGGACAGGGGACTGAAAAACTGTTTTTT. This encodes CSVLKGQGTEKLFF.

The chain is built from TRBV10-3 and TRBJ1-1; D unresolved. This CDR3 is built from 15 residues. V was clipped by 2 bases and J by 0 bases, with 10 bases between them. Germline CDR1 reads ENHRY; CDR2 reads SYGVKD. CDR3 residues: CAISETAGMNTEAFF. The CDR3 coding sequence is TGTGCCATCAGTGAGACGGCGGGTATGAACACTGAAGCTTTCTTT.

This rearrangement joins TRBV11-2 to TRBJ2-7, with a tentative D call TRBD2 (6 bases). Deletions cut 5 bases from V and 9 bases from J, with 14 bases between. Germline V gene sequence: CDR1 SGHAT, CDR2 FQNNGV. The CDR3 consists of 12 residues. CDR3 in amino acids: CASSREAGAQYF. CDR3 sequence (DNA): TGTGCCAGCAGCAGGGAAGCGGGCGCGCAGTACTTC.

This clone was detected only a few times. The chain is built from TRBV19 and TRBJ2-5; a possible D gene is TRBD2 (5 bases). V shed 3 bases and J shed 2 bases, with 10 bases lying between them. Germline CDR1 reads LNHDA; CDR2 reads SQIVND (reference sequence). The CDR3 extends over 14 amino acids. The CDR3 loop is CASSILGRQETQYF. CDR3 sequence (DNA): TGTGCCAGTAGTATCTTGGGGAGACAAGAGACCCAGTACTTC. Based on the CDR3 plus reference TRBV19 and TRBJ2-5, the full variable domain is DGGITQSPKYLFRKEGQNVTLSCEQNLNHDAMYWYRQDPGQGLRLIYYSQIVNDFQKGDIAEGYSVSREKKESFPLTVTSAQKNPTAFYLCASSILGRQETQYFGPGTRLLVL.

The chain recombines TRBV4-1 with TRBJ1-5, with D tentatively TRBD1 (5 bases). This CDR3 is 16 amino acids long. V gave up 0 bases and J gave up 2 bases, with 11 bases separating them. Germline values: CDR1 MGHRA, CDR2 YSYEKL. In DNA form, the CDR3 reads TGCGCCAGCAGCCAAGATTCGGGGGGTGGCAATCAGCCCCAGCATTTT. It is translated as CASSQDSGGGNQPQHF.

The CDR3 sequence: CASSWRADRGYTIYF. Here the CDR3 DNA reads TGTGCCAGTAGTTGGAGGGCTGACAGGGGTTACACCATATATTTT. V and J are TRBV19 and TRBJ1-3; 8 bases map to TRBD1. J gave up 8 bases and V 5 bases, and 11 bases lay outside the gene matches. CDR1 and CDR2 (germline): LNHDA, SQIVND (reference sequence). The CDR3 extends over 15 amino acids.

This chain uses TRBV11-3 with TRBJ2-1, with TRBD2 identical over 14 bases. The CDR3 spans 20 residues. From germline, CDR1 is SGHNT and CDR2 YENEEA. Trimming removed 2 bases from V and 0 bases from J; junction bases left unmatched: 9. CDR3 DNA: TGTGCCAGCAGCTTACAAGGGACTAGCGGGAGTAACCCCTCCTACAATGAGCAGTTCTTC. Translation: CASSLQGTSGSNPSYNEQFF.

V gene TRBV11-3 combines with J gene TRBJ2-5; the D gene is possibly TRBD2 (5 bases). Trimming took off 4 bases at V and 5 bases at J, with 5 bases between the two ends. This CDR3 is 11 amino acids long. The germline V gene encodes CDR1 SGHNT and CDR2 YENEEA. The CDR3 DNA sequence: TGTGCCAGCAGCTGGAGGGAGACCCAGTACTTC. This sequence encodes CASSWRETQYF. The full variable domain, with the rest looked up from reference TRBV11-3 and TRBJ2-5, is EAGVVQSPRYKIIEKKQPVAFWCNPISGHNTLYWYLQNLGQGPELLIRYENEEAVDDSQLPKDRFSAERLKGVDSTLKIQPAELGDSAVYLCASSWRETQYFGPGTRLLVL.

The chain joins TRBV7-2 to TRBJ2-5; D might be TRBD2 (6 bases). The V gene lost 7 bases and the J gene lost 3 bases, with 15 bases spanning the gap. The CDR3 length is 14 residues. Germline V gene data show CDR1 as SGHTA and CDR2 as FQGNSA. The CDR3 nucleotides are TGTGCCAGCAACCCACTTAGCGGAAAAGAGACCCAGTACTTC. As protein: CASNPLSGKETQYF.

The chain combines TRBV4-2 with TRBJ2-1, with 7 bases identical to TRBD2. CDR3 size: 16 residues. The V gene's germline CDR1 is LGHNA and CDR2 YNFKEQ. V shed 0 bases, J shed 3 bases, and the junction held 5 bases outside the gene matches. DNA of the CDR3: TGTGCCAGCAGCCAAGATCAGCTAGCGGACTACAATGAGCAGTTCTTC. Its protein is CASSQDQLADYNEQFF.

The V and J genes are TRBV6-1 and TRBJ2-2, with D unclear. CDR3 length equals 19 residues. Trimming cost V 0 bases and J 3 bases, with 20 bases left between them. Germline V gene lookup returns CDR1 MNHNS and CDR2 SASEGT. The CDR3 coding sequence is TGTGCCAGCAGTGAAGCTCACAGCCCCGCGTCCTTTTACACCGGGGAGCTGTTTTTT. It codes for CASSEAHSPASFYTGELFF.

CDR3 amino acids: CASSQGGQGRQPQHF. The CDR3 nucleotides are TGTGCCAGCAGCCAGGGAGGACAGGGGCGGCAGCCCCAGCATTTT. This rearrangement joins TRBV3-1 (or the pseudogene TRBV3-2) to TRBJ1-5; 9 nucleotides align to TRBD1. V lost 3 bases, J lost 7 bases, and 7 bases stayed unmatched. Germline V gene data show CDR1 as LGHDT and CDR2 as YNNKEL (reference sequence). CDR3 length: 15 amino acids.

In this sample, this clone turned up once. The rearrangement uses TRBV14 and TRBJ2-1, with TRBD2 identical over 9 bases. J lost 3 bases, V lost 4 bases, and 4 bases had no gene match. CDR1 and CDR2 from the germline V gene are SGHDN and FVKESK. The CDR3 has 15 residues. The CDR3: CASSRRLADYNEQFF. For the CDR3, the DNA is TGTGCCAGCAGCCGGCGACTAGCGGACTACAATGAGCAGTTCTTC.

The V gene is TRBV30, the J gene TRBJ1-5, with D unclear. The CDR3 is 13 amino acids. Looked up from germline, CDR1 is GTSNPN and CDR2 is SVGIG (reference sequence). Trimming left V 1 base short and J 5 bases short, with 9 bases between. CDR3 loop: CAWSGSTDQPQHF. The CDR3 DNA reads TGTGCCTGGAGTGGGTCCACGGATCAGCCCCAGCATTTT.

The chain links TRBV10-3 to TRBJ2-7, with D possibly matching TRBD1 (5 bases). In germline, CDR1 is ENHRY, CDR2 SYGVKD. Trimming took off 7 bases at V and 2 bases at J, with 15 bases between the two ends. This CDR3 is 14 amino acids long. This CDR3 reads CAITRGGLTYEQYF. The CDR3 nucleotides are TGTGCCATCACTAGGGGCGGCCTTACCTACGAGCAGTACTTC.

The genes are TRBV5-4 and TRBJ2-6; 11 nucleotides align to TRBD1. Germline trimming cut 3 bases from V and 2 bases from J; bases unmatched to any gene: 7. Germline CDR1 reads SGHNT; CDR2 reads YYREEE (reference sequence). The CDR3 loop spans 18 amino acids. CDR3 in amino acids: CASSSTGTGGPGANVLTF. DNA of the CDR3: TGTGCCAGCAGCTCCACCGGGACAGGGGGGCCTGGGGCCAACGTCCTGACTTTC.

The V call is TRBV2, the J call TRBJ2-7; D is uncertain. This CDR3 is built from 11 residues. Germline values: CDR1 SNHLY, CDR2 FYNNEI. Trimming left V 2 bases short and J 3 bases short, with 2 bases between. DNA of the CDR3: TGTGCCAGCAGTGAACTCTACGAGCAGTACTTC. Amino acids: CASSELYEQYF.

V gene TRBV6-5 combines with J gene TRBJ1-3; 7 bases are a match to TRBD1. In germline, CDR1 is MNHEY, CDR2 SVGAGI. V trimming: 8 bases; J trimming: 4 bases; junction bases outside the gene matches: 11. CDR3 length: 15 amino acids. The CDR3 spells CASLEHRGGGNTIYF. The CDR3 region has the DNA TGTGCCAGCCTTGAACACAGGGGCGGAGGAAACACCATATATTTT.